The 8 T cell receptor beta chains below were found in one sample sequenced in a study of immune cell composition in non-small cell lung cancer. The protocol was immunoSEQ multiplex PCR, while the TCRdb copy is restricted to in-frame clones and leaves out a portion. The data show around 2,500 clones, with roughly 78% seen just once and 9.7% held by the top ten. The sample was lung tumor tissue. These receptors came from a human donor with non-small cell lung cancer.

This clone was recorded a few times. The chain carries TRBV4-2 and TRBJ1-4, with TRBD1 matching over 10 bases. The CDR3 is made up of 16 amino acids. Germline loops: CDR1 LGHNA, CDR2 YNFKEQ. V lost 4 bases to trimming and J lost 1 base; unmatched junction nucleotides: 3. CDR3 DNA: TGTGCCAGCAGCCCAGGACAGGGGGGAACTAATGAAAAACTGTTTTTT. This codes for CASSPGQGGTNEKLFF.

The genes are TRBV18 and TRBJ2-7, with D possibly TRBD1 on 7 matching bases. Germline lookup yields CDR1 KGHSH and CDR2 LQKENI. Trimming shortened V by 8 bases and J by 6 bases, and 23 bases separated the two germline ends. The CDR3 runs to 15 residues. CDR3 protein: CASVPSGGLQVEQYF. The DNA of the CDR3 is TGTGCCAGCGTACCGTCAGGGGGACTCCAGGTCGAGCAGTACTTC.

This clone was counted a single time. The chain employs TRBV19 and TRBJ1-1, with unresolved D. CDR3 length equals 14 residues. The germline CDR1 and CDR2 sequences are LNHDA and SQIVND (reference sequence). V was trimmed by 4 bases and J by 3 bases, leaving 12 bases between them. DNA of the CDR3: TGTGCCAGTAGTACGGGAGTGGAGTACACTGAAGCTTTCTTT. This codes for CASSTGVEYTEAFF.

The V and J genes are TRBV15 and TRBJ2-7, with 11 positions matching TRBD1. J lost 6 bases, V lost 0 bases, and 10 bases had no gene match. CDR3 length: 17 residues. The germline gives CDR1 LNHNV, CDR2 YYDKDF (reference sequence). This CDR3 reads CATSRDYIGQGAVEQYF. CDR3 DNA: TGTGCCACCAGCAGAGATTATATAGGACAGGGGGCGGTCGAGCAGTACTTC.

This clone occurred once. The chain employs TRBV18 and TRBJ2-3; D not certain. CDR3 length: 13 residues. Germline CDR1 reads KGHSH; CDR2 reads LQKENI. Trimming took 3 bases from V and 6 from J, leaving 10 bases between them. CDR3 protein: CASSPPQPDTQYF. For the CDR3, the DNA is TGTGCCAGCTCACCTCCACAGCCGGATACGCAGTATTTT.

This clone was picked up a small number of times. V usage is TRBV9 and J usage is TRBJ2-6, with 8 bases identical to TRBD1. This CDR3 is 18 amino acids long. Germline loops: CDR1 SGDLS, CDR2 YYNGEE. The V and J ends lost 4 bases and 0 bases, in that order; junction bases with no gene match: 9. The CDR3 DNA follows: TGTGCCAGCAGCTTGACAGGGGAACGGGCCTCTGGGGCCAACGTCCTGACTTTC. Translated, it gives CASSLTGERASGANVLTF.

Written as DNA, the CDR3 is TGTGCCAGCAGCCAAACTAGCGCGGCCGGGGAGCTGTTTTTT. This translates into CASSQTSAAGELFF. The chain uses TRBV11-2 and TRBJ2-2; 7 positions agree with TRBD2. Germline CDR1 SGHAT, CDR2 FQNNGV. V shed 5 bases, J shed 6 bases, and the junction held 6 bases outside the gene matches. This CDR3 contains 14 residues.

The rearrangement uses TRBV7-6 and TRBJ2-3; D may be TRBD1 (6 bases). The CDR3 extends over 16 amino acids. Germline CDR1 reads SGHVS; CDR2 reads FNYEAQ. V was pared by 1 base and J by 4 bases, with 15 bases between. This CDR3 is CASSLDLTGLADTQYF. The CDR3 coding sequence is TGTGCCAGCAGCTTAGATTTGACAGGCCTGGCAGATACGCAGTATTTT. Together with reference TRBV7-6 and TRBJ2-3, the CDR3 gives the full variable domain: GAGVSQSPRYKVTKRGQDVALRCDPISGHVSLYWYRQALGQGPEFLTYFNYEAQQDKSGLPNDRFSAERPEGSISTLTIQRTEQRDSAMYRCASSLDLTGLADTQYFGPGTRLTVL.